Below, 9 T cell receptor beta chains from the same sample are listed, as sequenced in a study of blood T cell repertoires in COVID-19. Some clones are missing from TCRdb's copy, which holds only in-frame ones; the method was immunoSEQ multiplex PCR. The table has about 250,000 clones, about 88% seen once. The material sequenced was peripheral blood. The source of these receptors is a woman aged 40 to 50 who had recovered from COVID-19.

This sequence joins TRBV18 and TRBJ2-2; 7 nucleotides line up with TRBD2. Germline V CDR1 and CDR2: KGHSH, LQKENI. There are 14 residues in the CDR3. After removal of 3 bases from V and 4 bases from J, the junction contained 2 bases not matched to a gene. The CDR3 DNA is TGTGCCAGCTCACCGGTAGCGGGCACCGGGGAGCTGTTTTTT. Translation gives CASSPVAGTGELFF.

The sample holds a few counts of this clone. The V call is TRBV4-1, the J call TRBJ1-5; D is perhaps TRBD1 (6 bases). Per the germline V gene, CDR1 is MGHRA and CDR2 is YSYEKL. This CDR3 has 15 amino acids. Deletions cut 0 bases from V and 10 bases from J, with 16 bases between. The CDR3 spells CASSQEGTRSRPQHF. The DNA of the CDR3 is TGCGCCAGCAGCCAAGAAGGGACACGGTCGCGACCCCAGCATTTT.

V gene TRBV5-4 combines with J gene TRBJ2-3; D ambiguous. From germline, CDR1 is SGHNT and CDR2 YYREEE (reference sequence). The CDR3 has 14 residues. Trimming removed 2 bases at V and 5 bases at J, with 12 bases between. The CDR3 is CASSFWSSVDTQYF. CDR3 bases: TGTGCCAGCAGCTTTTGGAGTTCGGTAGATACGCAGTATTTT.

This clone has only a few counts. The chain has TRBV19 and TRBJ1-2, with no clear D. CDR1 is LNHDA and CDR2 is SQIVND in the germline V gene (reference sequence). The CDR3 has 14 amino acids. V gave up 5 bases and J gave up 4 bases, with 14 bases separating them. This CDR3 reads CASSQRRNIYGYTF. Here the CDR3 DNA reads TGTGCCAGTAGTCAAAGGCGGAATATCTATGGCTACACCTTC.

V and J are TRBV19 and TRBJ1-2, with 9 bases aligning to TRBD1. There are 15 residues in the CDR3. Germline-derived CDR1 and CDR2 are LNHDA and SQIVND (reference sequence). V trimming: 7 bases; J trimming: 4 bases; junction bases outside the gene matches: 10. CDR3 in amino acids: CASINPGTGSYGYTF. In DNA, the CDR3 is TGTGCCAGTATTAATCCCGGGACAGGGAGCTATGGCTACACCTTC.

The chain is built from TRBV6-6 and TRBJ2-3; D is undetermined. The germline gives CDR1 MNHNY, CDR2 SVGAGI (reference sequence). V lost 4 bases and J 5 bases, leaving 13 bases between the germline ends. CDR3 size: 14 residues. CDR3 residues: CASSFSGVGDTQYF. CDR3 in DNA: TGTGCCAGCAGTTTCTCAGGAGTCGGAGATACGCAGTATTTT.

The chain carries TRBV10-1 and TRBJ2-7, with D perhaps TRBD1 (6 bases). The germline CDR1 and CDR2 sequences are WNHNN and SYGVQD (reference sequence). The V end lost 8 bases, the J end lost 4 bases, and 15 bases lay between the germline ends. The CDR3 has 13 residues. The CDR3 DNA sequence: TGCGCCAGCGGAAGGTCAGGGGAGTACGAGCAGTACTTC. This gives the protein CASGRSGEYEQYF.

This rearrangement joins TRBV5-1 to TRBJ2-7, with 9 bases aligning to TRBD1. The germline V gene encodes CDR1 SGHRS and CDR2 YFSETQ. This CDR3 has 14 residues. Trimming at V came to 2 bases and at J to 5 bases, leaving 5 bases not matched to a gene. Written as DNA, the CDR3 is TGCGCCAGCAGCTTTGACAGGGGGGTTGACGAGCAGTACTTC. Residues: CASSFDRGVDEQYF. The full variable domain, its missing parts supplied by reference TRBV5-1 and TRBJ2-7, is KAGVTQTPRYLIKTRGQQVTLSCSPISGHRSVSWYQQTPGQGLQFLFEYFSETQRNKGNFPGRFSGRQFSNSRSEMNVSTLELGDSALYLCASSFDRGVDEQYFGPGTRLTVT.

The genes are TRBV11-1 and TRBJ1-1; D gene uncertain. There are 13 residues in the CDR3. The V and J ends lost 7 bases and 10 bases respectively, with 19 bases between them. CDR1 is SGHAT, CDR2 FQDESV, per germline (reference sequence). The CDR3 loop reads CASKRQEEFGAFF. In DNA form, the CDR3 reads TGTGCCAGCAAACGTCAGGAAGAGTTTGGAGCTTTCTTT.